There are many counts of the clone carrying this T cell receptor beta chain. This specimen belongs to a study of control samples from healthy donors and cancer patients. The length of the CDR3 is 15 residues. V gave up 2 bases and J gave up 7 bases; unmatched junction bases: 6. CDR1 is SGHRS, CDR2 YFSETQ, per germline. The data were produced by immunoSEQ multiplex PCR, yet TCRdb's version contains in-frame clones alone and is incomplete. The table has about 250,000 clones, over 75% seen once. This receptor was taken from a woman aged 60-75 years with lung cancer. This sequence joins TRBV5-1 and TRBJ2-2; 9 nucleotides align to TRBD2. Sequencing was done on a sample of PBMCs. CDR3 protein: CASSLAGGLSGELFF. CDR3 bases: TGCGCCAGCAGCTTAGCGGGAGGCCTTAGCGGGGAGCTGTTTTTT. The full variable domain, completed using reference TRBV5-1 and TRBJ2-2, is KAGVTQTPRYLIKTRGQQVTLSCSPISGHRSVSWYQQTPGQGLQFLFEYFSETQRNKGNFPGRFSGRQFSNSRSEMNVSTLELGDSALYLCASSLAGGLSGELFFGEGSRLTVL.